This is a list of T cell receptor beta chains from one sample in a study of blood T cell repertoires in COVID-19. TCRdb's table, derived via immunoSEQ multiplex PCR, lists solely in-frame clones and lacks some. The sample has around 160,000 clones, approximately 90% seen once. Sequencing input: peripheral blood. The receptor set was obtained from a man between 18 and 35 years old with acute or convalescent COVID-19. The CDR3 runs from the conserved cysteine through the conserved F or W. Each record gives: D gene, clone size, V gene, J gene, CDR3 DNA, CDR3 protein. The D gene is left open where the match is weak. Clone size is given for some rows only: seen once, a few or many times, or a class if the clone is expanded.

d_call: NA; clone_size: once; v_call: TRBV5-1; j_call: TRBJ1-1; cdr3_nt: TGCGCCAGCAGCTTGGATTGGCAGGGTGGCACTGAAGCTTTCTTT; cdr3_aa: CASSLDWQGGTEAFF
d_call: NA; clone_size: NA; v_call: TRBV19; j_call: TRBJ1-2; cdr3_nt: TGTGCCAGCGATGAGGGGGGGAATGGCTACACCTTC; cdr3_aa: CASDEGGNGYTF
d_call: NA; clone_size: NA; v_call: TRBV19; j_call: TRBJ1-2; cdr3_nt: TGTGCCAGTAGTATAGATAGGGGGACAAACTATGGCTACACCTTC; cdr3_aa: CASSIDRGTNYGYTF
d_call: NA; clone_size: NA; v_call: TRBV6-5; j_call: TRBJ2-7; cdr3_nt: TGTGCCAGCAGTTCCTCCAGGGAATACGAGCAGTACTTC; cdr3_aa: CASSSSREYEQYF
d_call: TRBD2; clone_size: once; v_call: TRBV9; j_call: TRBJ2-7; cdr3_nt: TGTGCCAGCAGCCCGCAGGTTGGCGGGAGCACGAACGAGCAGTACTTC; cdr3_aa: CASSPQVGGSTNEQYF
d_call: NA; clone_size: NA; v_call: TRBV6-9; j_call: TRBJ2-3; cdr3_nt: TGTGCCAGCAGTTATGGCCCTGGGGGGGCAACAGATACGCAGTATTTT; cdr3_aa: CASSYGPGGATDTQYF
d_call: NA; clone_size: NA; v_call: TRBV18; j_call: TRBJ1-1; cdr3_nt: TGTGCCAGCTCACCGACGGCAGGGGAGTGGAAGGACACTGAAGCTTTCTTT; cdr3_aa: CASSPTAGEWKDTEAFF
d_call: NA; clone_size: NA; v_call: TRBV6-2/TRBV6-3; j_call: TRBJ1-2; cdr3_nt: TGTGCCAGCAGTTACTCGAGGACGGGACAACATGGCTACACCTTC; cdr3_aa: CASSYSRTGQHGYTF
d_call: NA; clone_size: NA; v_call: TRBV2; j_call: TRBJ2-3; cdr3_nt: TGTGCCAGCAGTGAAGGTGCGGGTCTCACAGATACGCAGTATTTT; cdr3_aa: CASSEGAGLTDTQYF
d_call: TRBD1; clone_size: NA; v_call: TRBV7-9; j_call: TRBJ1-2; cdr3_nt: TGTGCCAGCAGCTTAGTCGAACAGGGGGCCCATGGCTACACCTTC; cdr3_aa: CASSLVEQGAHGYTF
d_call: TRBD1; clone_size: NA; v_call: TRBV11-2; j_call: TRBJ2-7; cdr3_nt: TGTGCCAGCAGCCCCCGGCCAGGGGGCTACGAGCAGTACTTC; cdr3_aa: CASSPRPGGYEQYF
d_call: NA; clone_size: NA; v_call: TRBV7-9; j_call: TRBJ1-2; cdr3_nt: TGTGCCAGCAGCCTAGACGGATCCCGGGGCTATGGCTACACCTTC; cdr3_aa: CASSLDGSRGYGYTF
d_call: NA; clone_size: NA; v_call: TRBV7-9; j_call: TRBJ1-5; cdr3_nt: TGTGCCAGCAGCTTTGGGTGGGATCCGAACCACAGGCAGCCCCAGCATTTT; cdr3_aa: CASSFGWDPNHRQPQHF
d_call: TRBD1; clone_size: NA; v_call: TRBV3-1/TRBV3-2; j_call: TRBJ1-1; cdr3_nt: TGTGCCAGCAGCTACGAGGGGACAGGGTCTAGTGAAGCTTTCTTT; cdr3_aa: CASSYEGTGSSEAFF
d_call: TRBD1; clone_size: NA; v_call: TRBV29-1; j_call: TRBJ1-2; cdr3_nt: TGCAGCGTTGTATTAGCTGGGGACAGATATGGCTACACCTTC; cdr3_aa: CSVVLAGDRYGYTF
d_call: TRBD1; clone_size: NA; v_call: TRBV7-9; j_call: TRBJ1-2; cdr3_nt: TGTGCCAGCAGCTCGGACAGGCCAAGCCTCAGGGGAAACTATGGCTACACCTTC; cdr3_aa: CASSSDRPSLRGNYGYTF
d_call: NA; clone_size: few; v_call: TRBV7-9; j_call: TRBJ1-3; cdr3_nt: TGTGCCAGCAGCCTCCGTGCCTCCGCGGGGGGAAACACCATATATTTT; cdr3_aa: CASSLRASAGGNTIYF
d_call: NA; clone_size: NA; v_call: TRBV24-1; j_call: TRBJ1-2; cdr3_nt: TGTGCCACCAGTGATCGGTTGGATGGCTACACCTTC; cdr3_aa: CATSDRLDGYTF
d_call: TRBD1; clone_size: NA; v_call: TRBV5-1; j_call: TRBJ1-2; cdr3_nt: TGCGCCAGCAGCTTGGGGTCGGGGGGACAGGGCTCATCTAACTATGGCTACACCTTC; cdr3_aa: CASSLGSGGQGSSNYGYTF
d_call: TRBD1; clone_size: NA; v_call: TRBV10-1; j_call: TRBJ1-5; cdr3_nt: TGCGCCAGCAGTGAGGCGAGTGGACAGGGACGCAATCAGCCCCAGCATTTT; cdr3_aa: CASSEASGQGRNQPQHF
d_call: NA; clone_size: NA; v_call: TRBV30; j_call: TRBJ1-2; cdr3_nt: TGTGCCTGGATCGGGGAAGAAAACTATGGCTACACCTTC; cdr3_aa: CAWIGEENYGYTF
d_call: TRBD1; clone_size: NA; v_call: TRBV4-1; j_call: TRBJ1-2; cdr3_nt: TGCGCCAGCAGCCGAGGACAGGGCCTTTTCTTC; cdr3_aa: CASSRGQGLFF
d_call: TRBD2; clone_size: NA; v_call: TRBV10-1; j_call: TRBJ2-1; cdr3_nt: TGCGCCAGCAGTGACCCCAGTACTAGCGGGAGGGCCTTATCCGATGAGCAGTTCTTC; cdr3_aa: CASSDPSTSGRALSDEQFF
d_call: NA; clone_size: NA; v_call: TRBV7-2; j_call: TRBJ2-6; cdr3_nt: TGTGCCAGCAGCCACCAGGGAAGATCTGGGGCCAACGTCCTGACTTTC; cdr3_aa: CASSHQGRSGANVLTF
d_call: NA; clone_size: once; v_call: TRBV18; j_call: TRBJ1-1; cdr3_nt: TGTGCCAGCTCTCGCGATCGTGAGAACACTGAAGCTTTCTTT; cdr3_aa: CASSRDRENTEAFF
d_call: NA; clone_size: NA; v_call: TRBV9; j_call: TRBJ2-2; cdr3_nt: TGTGCCAGCAGCGACGATCGAGCAGGGAACACCGGGGAGCTGTTTTTT; cdr3_aa: CASSDDRAGNTGELFF
d_call: NA; clone_size: NA; v_call: TRBV5-8; j_call: TRBJ1-1; cdr3_nt: TGTGCCAGCATCAACAGGGAAAGGAACACTGAAGCTTTCTTT; cdr3_aa: CASINRERNTEAFF
d_call: NA; clone_size: NA; v_call: TRBV19; j_call: TRBJ1-2; cdr3_nt: TGTGCCAGTAGTATAGTCGGCAGGTTTAACTATGGCTACACCTTC; cdr3_aa: CASSIVGRFNYGYTF
d_call: TRBD1; clone_size: NA; v_call: TRBV30; j_call: TRBJ1-2; cdr3_nt: TGTGCCTGGAGTGTGACAGGGGTAAACTATGGCTACACCTTC; cdr3_aa: CAWSVTGVNYGYTF